The 32 T cell receptor beta chains below come from one sample, sequenced in a study of cytomegalovirus exposure and HLA in healthy donors. Repertoires were generated with immunoSEQ multiplex PCR, while TCRdb's copy carries only in-frame clones and drops some. This sample has some 60,000 clones, with 90% to 97% found just once. Sequencing was done on a sample of PBMCs. Every receptor here comes from a man younger than 30 in good health and CMV-seronegative.

The chain uses TRBV5-5 and TRBJ1-2; D possibly corresponds to TRBD1 (5 bases). CDR3 length equals 15 residues. Trimming removed 6 bases from V and 8 bases from J, with 23 bases in between. CDR1 SGHKS and CDR2 YYEKEE come from the germline V gene (reference sequence). CDR3 nucleotides: TGTGCCAGCACCAAAATGGTGGGCAGGGCTTACGGCTACACCTTC. This codes for CASTKMVGRAYGYTF.

The rearrangement links TRBV19 to TRBJ1-1; 7 bases fit TRBD1. The CDR3 has 15 residues. Germline V lookup: CDR1 LNHDA, CDR2 SQIVND (reference sequence). V was clipped by 5 bases and J by 0 bases; unmatched bases: 6. The CDR3 is CASSSSQGMNTEAFF. The DNA of the CDR3 is TGTGCCAGTAGTTCCTCACAGGGGATGAACACTGAAGCTTTCTTT.

The chain carries TRBV4-1 and TRBJ2-3, with TRBD2 as a possible D gene (6 bases). The CDR3 runs 15 residues. V was clipped by 2 bases and J by 1 base, with 10 bases between them. Germline loops: CDR1 MGHRA, CDR2 YSYEKL. CDR3: CASSQLTRRTDTQYF. The CDR3 bases are TGCGCCAGCAGCCAACTGACTAGACGCACAGATACGCAGTATTTT.

This sequence joins TRBV14 and TRBJ2-1, with 7 bases fitting TRBD1. V shed 3 bases, J shed 15 bases, and the junction held 11 bases outside the gene matches. The CDR3 spans 13 residues. Germline V gene lookup returns CDR1 SGHDN and CDR2 FVKESK. The CDR3 DNA is TGTGCCAGCAGCCAGCGAAGACAGGGCCATAGGTTCTTC. Its protein is CASSQRRQGHRFF.

This rearrangement joins TRBV5-1 to TRBJ2-7; D perhaps matches TRBD2 (5 bases). The CDR3 is 15 amino acids. V gave up 4 bases and J gave up 3 bases, with 17 bases separating them. CDR1 and CDR2 from the germline V gene are SGHRS and YFSETQ. CDR3 amino acids: CASSPDGNSDYEQYF. CDR3 nucleotides: TGCGCCAGCAGCCCGGACGGGAACTCAGACTACGAGCAGTACTTC. The whole variable domain, remainder taken from reference TRBV5-1 and TRBJ2-7, is KAGVTQTPRYLIKTRGQQVTLSCSPISGHRSVSWYQQTPGQGLQFLFEYFSETQRNKGNFPGRFSGRQFSNSRSEMNVSTLELGDSALYLCASSPDGNSDYEQYFGPGTRLTVT.

The rearrangement uses TRBV27 and TRBJ2-7, with D perhaps TRBD2 (6 bases). CDR1 is MNHEY, CDR2 SMNVEV, per germline (reference sequence). The CDR3 loop spans 16 amino acids. V was cut by 6 bases and J by 4 bases, with 22 bases left in between. The DNA for the CDR3 is TGTGCCAGCAGCAGTTTCGCGGGACCATTGGGGTACGAGCAGTACTTC. Protein product: CASSSFAGPLGYEQYF.

The genes are TRBV30 and TRBJ1-5; 7 positions agree with TRBD1. This CDR3 comprises 16 residues. The ends lost 1 base at V and 0 bases at J; junction bases unmatched: 6. CDR1 GTSNPN and CDR2 SVGIG come from the germline V gene (reference sequence). In nucleotides, the CDR3 is TGTGCCTGGAGTGAGCAGGGGGTCTATAGCAATCAGCCCCAGCATTTT. Translated: CAWSEQGVYSNQPQHF.

CDR3 coding DNA: TGTGCCAGCAGCTTAGTGGCAACGGGACTAGCAGACAATGAGCAGTTCTTC. Residues: CASSLVATGLADNEQFF. The gene calls are TRBV7-9 and TRBJ2-1, with 9 positions matching TRBD2. The germline gives CDR1 SEHNR, CDR2 FQNEAQ (reference sequence). With V trimmed by 1 base and J by 5 bases, 9 bases remained unmatched. The CDR3 consists of 17 residues.

The table lists this clone with a count of one. This chain joins TRBV4-1 and TRBJ2-7, with 11 bases that match TRBD2. Unmatched junction bases numbered 4, after V lost 8 bases and J lost 4 bases. This CDR3 is built from 13 residues. Germline V gives CDR1 MGHRA, CDR2 YSYEKL. The CDR3 sequence is CASLLAGVYEQYF. CDR3 in DNA: TGCGCCAGCTTACTAGCGGGAGTTTACGAGCAGTACTTC.

The genes are TRBV6-1 and TRBJ2-3; possible D gene TRBD1, 5 bases. The ends were cut back, 1 base at V and 6 bases at J, with 11 bases in the middle. The CDR3 is 14 residues long. CDR1 is MNHNS, CDR2 SASEGT, per germline. The CDR3 nucleotides read TGTGCCAGCAGTGAAGGGGGCCCTGGGGATACGCAGTATTTT. Its protein is CASSEGGPGDTQYF.

In its sample, this clone was seen once. V gene TRBV7-9 combines with J gene TRBJ2-2; TRBD2 matches at 9 bases. With 5 bases clipped from V and 4 bases from J, the junction kept 5 bases outside the gene matches. Germline V gene data show CDR1 as SEHNR and CDR2 as FQNEAQ (reference sequence). The CDR3 length is 15 residues. As DNA, the CDR3 is TGTGCCAGCAGCGTTAGCGGGAGAAGCACCGGGGAGCTGTTTTTT. As protein: CASSVSGRSTGELFF.

This clone has only one observation. The J gene is TRBJ2-7, the V gene TRBV10-2; 7 nucleotides line up with TRBD2. V trimming: 5 bases; J trimming: 0 bases; junction bases outside the gene matches: 7. Germline CDR1 and CDR2: WSHSY and SAAADI. This CDR3 is 15 amino acids long. CDR3 residues: CASSSIRGDSYEQYF. DNA for the CDR3: TGCGCCAGCAGTAGCATCCGGGGGGACTCCTACGAGCAGTACTTC.

The V call is TRBV25-1, the J call TRBJ2-2, with 14 bases identical to TRBD2. The trim removed 3 bases at V and 6 bases at J, leaving 6 bases unmatched. The CDR3 spans 17 residues. Looked up from germline, CDR1 is MGHDK and CDR2 is SYGVNS. CDR3: CASSDGLAGGVAGELFF. The CDR3 DNA reads TGTGCCAGCAGTGACGGACTAGCGGGAGGTGTCGCCGGGGAGCTGTTTTTT.

V is TRBV7-2 and J is TRBJ2-7, with D possibly matching TRBD1 (6 bases). The CDR3 loop spans 13 amino acids. Trimming took off 1 base at V and 3 bases at J, with 7 bases between the two ends. Germline V lookup: CDR1 SGHTA, CDR2 FQGNSA. The CDR3 reads CASSLEQGYEQYF. The CDR3 DNA follows: TGTGCCAGCAGCTTAGAACAGGGCTACGAGCAGTACTTC. Using reference TRBV7-2 and TRBJ2-7 for the parts outside the CDR3, the full variable domain is GAGVSQSPSNKVTEKGKDVELRCDPISGHTALYWYRQSLGQGLEFLIYFQGNSAPDKSGLPSDRFSAERTGGSVSTLTIQRTQQEDSAVYLCASSLEQGYEQYFGPGTRLTVT.

The V gene is TRBV7-9, the J gene TRBJ2-5; 10 nucleotides match TRBD2. Germline V lookup: CDR1 SEHNR, CDR2 FQNEAQ (reference sequence). V trimming: 3 bases; J trimming: 0 bases; junction bases outside the gene matches: 10. The CDR3 covers 18 residues. The CDR3 DNA reads TGTGCCAGCAGCTTCCTTATCTTGACTAGCGGGTACCAAGAGACCCAGTACTTC. Protein: CASSFLILTSGYQETQYF.

Only one count was recorded for this clone. The chain carries TRBV6-1 and TRBJ2-3, with D tentatively TRBD2 (6 bases). Germline CDR1 reads MNHNS; CDR2 reads SASEGT. V lost 10 bases to trimming and J lost 2 bases, with 13 bases between them. The CDR3 loop spans 13 amino acids. As DNA, the CDR3 is TGTGCCACCCGACTAGACCTCACAGATACGCAGTATTTT. This codes for CATRLDLTDTQYF.

The chain couples TRBV28 to TRBJ2-7, with D maybe TRBD2 (6 bases). With 3 bases removed from V and 1 base from J, the gap between germline ends came to 13 bases. Germline CDR1 and CDR2: MDHEN and SYDVKM. This CDR3 comprises 15 residues. The CDR3 coding sequence is TGTGCCAGCAGTTTCGGCGGGACTTCATCCTACGAGCAGTACTTC. The encoded protein is CASSFGGTSSYEQYF.

This sequence joins TRBV5-1 and TRBJ1-2, with D possibly matching TRBD1 (6 bases). The CDR3 is 13 amino acids. Germline V gene lookup returns CDR1 SGHRS and CDR2 YFSETQ. Trimming removed 0 bases from V and 5 bases from J, with 8 bases in between. The CDR3 here is CASSLDREYGYTF. The CDR3 nucleotides are TGCGCCAGCAGCTTGGACAGGGAATATGGCTACACCTTC.

The V call is TRBV25-1, the J call TRBJ2-5; TRBD1 might be the D (5 bases). The germline CDR1 and CDR2 sequences are MGHDK and SYGVNS. CDR3 size: 16 residues. Trimming removed 2 bases at V and 1 base at J, with 14 bases between. CDR3 sequence reads: CASSEQGIWGQETQYF. The CDR3 DNA sequence: TGTGCCAGCAGTGAACAGGGAATTTGGGGCCAAGAGACCCAGTACTTC.

The V call is TRBV6-1, the J call TRBJ1-5, with D unclear. The V gene lost 5 bases and the J gene lost 6 bases, with 11 bases spanning the gap. CDR1 is MNHNS, CDR2 SASEGT, per germline. The CDR3 is 13 residues long. CDR3 loop: CASSSATSQPQHF. DNA of the CDR3: TGTGCCAGCAGTTCCGCGACAAGTCAGCCCCAGCATTTT.

This chain uses TRBV9 with TRBJ2-2; no definite D call. Trimming removed 4 bases at V and 6 bases at J, with 16 bases between. CDR1 and CDR2 from the germline V gene are SGDLS and YYNGEE. CDR3 length: 15 residues. As DNA, the CDR3 is TGTGCCAGCAGCAGAGACGGGTCTTTGTCCGGGGAGCTGTTTTTT. Amino acids: CASSRDGSLSGELFF.

The CDR3 coding sequence is TGTGCCAGCAGCTCAGATAGCGGGTTTGACACAGATACGCAGTATTTT. Protein product: CASSSDSGFDTDTQYF. J is TRBJ2-3 and V is TRBV5-4; 7 nucleotides align to TRBD2. CDR1 is SGHNT and CDR2 is YYREEE in the germline V gene (reference sequence). CDR3 length: 16 amino acids. J was trimmed by 2 bases and V by 3 bases; bases with no gene match: 9.

The chain uses TRBV13 and TRBJ2-7; 7 positions match TRBD2. This CDR3 has 14 residues. The junction had 6 bases not matched to a gene; V was cut back by 3 bases and J by 4 bases. CDR1 PRHDT and CDR2 FYEKMQ come from the germline V gene (reference sequence). The chain's CDR3 is CASSFGEGSYEQYF. For the CDR3, the DNA is TGTGCCAGCAGCTTCGGGGAGGGCTCATACGAGCAGTACTTC.

This chain connects TRBV27 to TRBJ2-5; 8 bases align to TRBD2. The CDR3 consists of 14 residues. The V gene's germline CDR1 is MNHEY and CDR2 SMNVEV (reference sequence). The trim removed 2 bases at V and 4 bases at J, leaving 3 bases unmatched. CDR3 sequence (DNA): TGTGCCAGCAGTTTACTCGGGGGGGGAGAGACCCAGTACTTC. Translation: CASSLLGGGETQYF.

This clone was detected a few times. J is TRBJ2-4 and V is TRBV6-4; 12 positions match TRBD2. V trimming: 3 bases; J trimming: 8 bases; junction bases outside the gene matches: 2. In germline, CDR1 is MRHNA, CDR2 SNTAGT. The CDR3 loop spans 14 amino acids. The CDR3: CASSETSGSDIQYF. Here the CDR3 DNA reads TGTGCCAGCAGTGAGACTAGCGGGAGCGACATTCAGTACTTC.

This chain joins TRBV5-5 and TRBJ2-7; D is perhaps TRBD2 (6 bases). Germline V gives CDR1 SGHKS, CDR2 YYEKEE (reference sequence). The CDR3 runs to 14 residues. With 4 bases removed from V and 0 bases from J, the gap between germline ends came to 11 bases. The chain's CDR3 is CASSARGDSYEQYF. The DNA of the CDR3 is TGTGCCAGCAGCGCACGCGGGGACTCCTACGAGCAGTACTTC.

CDR3 sequence reads: CASLQPGPIASYTF. CDR3 bases: TGTGCCAGCCTTCAACCAGGCCCTATCGCTAGCTACACCTTC. The J gene is TRBJ1-2, the V gene TRBV6-6; D gene uncertain. Germline lookup yields CDR1 MNHNY and CDR2 SVGAGI (reference sequence). Trimming left V 8 bases short and J 9 bases short, with 22 bases between. This CDR3 is 14 amino acids long.

The chain couples TRBV18 to TRBJ1-3; D is unclear. Per the germline V gene, CDR1 is KGHSH and CDR2 is LQKENI. The CDR3 is 16 residues long. Trimming pared 6 bases from V and 0 bases from J, leaving 15 bases between. CDR3 sequence (DNA): TGTGCCAGCTCTCACCCCGGGTCCCCCTCTGGAAACACCATATATTTT. Its translation is CASSHPGSPSGNTIYF.

The chain joins TRBV7-9 to TRBJ1-4; no firm D call. CDR1 and CDR2 (germline): SEHNR, FQNEAQ (reference sequence). The V end lost 5 bases, the J end lost 5 bases, and 15 bases lay between the germline ends. The CDR3 runs 15 residues. CDR3 sequence reads: CASSPTGRGNEKLFF. CDR3 in DNA: TGTGCCAGCAGCCCTACTGGACGCGGGAATGAAAAACTGTTTTTT. The whole variable domain, remainder taken from reference TRBV7-9 and TRBJ1-4, is DTGVSQNPRHKITKRGQNVTFRCDPISEHNRLYWYRQTLGQGPEFLTYFQNEAQLEKSRLLSDRFSAERPKGSFSTLEIQRTEQGDSAMYLCASSPTGRGNEKLFFGSGTQLSVL.

The V call is TRBV5-1, the J call TRBJ1-2; 8 nucleotides match TRBD1. The CDR3 sequence is 14 residues long. Trimming removed 6 bases from V and 5 bases from J; junction bases left unmatched: 9. In germline, CDR1 is SGHRS, CDR2 YFSETQ. CDR3 region: CASNRGTGRYGYTF. The CDR3 coding sequence is TGCGCCAGCAACCGGGGGACAGGACGTTATGGCTACACCTTC.

This chain connects TRBV11-3 to TRBJ2-2; 11 nucleotides line up with TRBD2. The J segment lost 1 base and the V segment lost 5 bases, leaving 6 bases of the junction unmatched. The CDR3 is made up of 17 amino acids. CDR1 and CDR2 (germline): SGHNT, YENEEA. The CDR3 region has the DNA TGTGCCAGCAGCCCCGGGACTAGCGGAGAGAACACCGGGGAGCTGTTTTTT. Translated: CASSPGTSGENTGELFF. Looking up the rest from reference TRBV11-3 and TRBJ2-2 gives the full variable domain: EAGVVQSPRYKIIEKKQPVAFWCNPISGHNTLYWYLQNLGQGPELLIRYENEEAVDDSQLPKDRFSAERLKGVDSTLKIQPAELGDSAVYLCASSPGTSGENTGELFFGEGSRLTVL.

The chain recombines TRBV27 with TRBJ2-7, with a weak D call TRBD2 (5 bases). In germline, CDR1 is MNHEY, CDR2 SMNVEV (reference sequence). V dropped 6 bases and J dropped 6 bases, with 18 bases sitting between them. The CDR3 loop spans 14 amino acids. The CDR3 DNA reads TGTGCCAGCAGCTCAGCCGGGGAACATGCCGAGCAGTACTTC. Encoded protein: CASSSAGEHAEQYF.